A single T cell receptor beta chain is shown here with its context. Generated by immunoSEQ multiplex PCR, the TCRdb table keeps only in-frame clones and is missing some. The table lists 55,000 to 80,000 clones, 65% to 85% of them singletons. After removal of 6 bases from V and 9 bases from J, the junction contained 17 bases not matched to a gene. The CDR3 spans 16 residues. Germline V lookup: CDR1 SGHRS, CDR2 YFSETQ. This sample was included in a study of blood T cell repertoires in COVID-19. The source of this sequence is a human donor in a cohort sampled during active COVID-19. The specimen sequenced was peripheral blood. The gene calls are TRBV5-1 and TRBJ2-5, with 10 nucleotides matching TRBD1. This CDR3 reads CASTHRQGANPAAQYF. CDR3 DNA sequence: TGCGCCAGCACCCACCGACAGGGGGCCAACCCAGCCGCCCAGTACTTC. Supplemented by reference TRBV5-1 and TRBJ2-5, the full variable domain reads KAGVTQTPRYLIKTRGQQVTLSCSPISGHRSVSWYQQTPGQGLQFLFEYFSETQRNKGNFPGRFSGRQFSNSRSEMNVSTLELGDSALYLCASTHRQGANPAAQYFGPGTRLLVL.